One sample yielded the 25 T cell receptor beta chains listed below, sequenced in a study of cytomegalovirus exposure and HLA in healthy donors. PCR primers comprised 60 Vbeta and 13 Jbeta primers. Assay: immunoSEQ multiplex PCR; the TCRdb copy retains only in-frame clones and omits some. The sample spans around 150,000 clones; the ten largest clones claim 2.1%. The sequencing input was PBMCs. Every receptor here comes from a man aged 25 to 45 in good health and CMV-seronegative.

V is TRBV5-6 and J is TRBJ1-1; weak D call: TRBD1 (6 bases). V was trimmed by 6 bases and J by 3 bases, leaving 18 bases between them. The germline CDR1 and CDR2 sequences are SGHDT and YYEEEE. The CDR3 is 15 residues long. DNA of the CDR3: TGTGCCAGCACCCAGGCCGGGGGGGCCCACACTGAAGCTTTCTTT. As protein: CASTQAGGAHTEAFF.

This sequence joins TRBV9 and TRBJ2-1; the match to TRBD1 covers 12 bases. V shed 0 bases, J shed 8 bases, and the junction held 6 bases outside the gene matches. The CDR3 is 16 amino acids. Germline V gives CDR1 SGDLS, CDR2 YYNGEE. This CDR3 reads CASSVAPGQGAYEQFF. The CDR3 coding sequence is TGTGCCAGCAGCGTAGCCCCGGGACAGGGGGCCTATGAGCAGTTCTTC.

The chain joins TRBV30 to TRBJ1-5, with TRBD1 identical over 7 bases. The CDR3 sequence is 16 residues long. V was clipped by 0 bases and J by 3 bases; unmatched bases: 8. Germline V gene sequence: CDR1 GTSNPN, CDR2 SVGIG (reference sequence). The CDR3 loop is CAWSVQTGRHNQPQHF. The CDR3 DNA reads as TGTGCCTGGAGTGTCCAGACAGGGAGACACAATCAGCCCCAGCATTTT.

The J gene is TRBJ1-3, the V gene TRBV5-1; TRBD1 agrees at 8 bases. Unmatched junction bases numbered 4, after V lost 0 bases and J lost 2 bases. CDR1 SGHRS and CDR2 YFSETQ come from the germline V gene. This CDR3 has 16 residues. In DNA form, the CDR3 reads TGCGCCAGCAGCTTGGATTTACAGGGGGCTGGAAACACCATATATTTT. Translated, it gives CASSLDLQGAGNTIYF.

The rearrangement links TRBV10-2 to TRBJ1-4; weak D call: TRBD1 (5 bases). The CDR3 spans 15 residues. Germline V gene data show CDR1 as WSHSY and CDR2 as SAAADI. V was clipped by 4 bases and J by 0 bases, with 9 bases between them. The CDR3 DNA is TGCGCCAGCAGTGTACAGGACCCAACTAATGAAAAACTGTTTTTT. Translation gives CASSVQDPTNEKLFF.

V usage is TRBV6-1 and J usage is TRBJ1-5; D gene unclear. V was cut by 7 bases and J by 2 bases, with 9 bases left in between. Germline V gene sequence: CDR1 MNHNS, CDR2 SASEGT. CDR3 length: 13 residues. The CDR3 here is CASTFLGNQPQHF. The DNA of the CDR3 is TGTGCCAGCACTTTTTTAGGCAATCAGCCCCAGCATTTT.

J is TRBJ2-5 and V is TRBV11-3, with TRBD2 matching over 8 bases. Germline CDR1 is SGHNT and CDR2 is YENEEA. V trimming: 5 bases; J trimming: 4 bases; junction bases outside the gene matches: 6. The CDR3 loop spans 14 amino acids. The CDR3 region has the DNA TGTGCCAGCAGCGGACTAGCTGTGTCAGAGACCCAGTACTTC. This translates into CASSGLAVSETQYF.

As regards this clone: This same CDR3 is encoded by further DNA sequences in the sample. This chain connects TRBV25-1 to TRBJ1-1; 8 bases agree with TRBD1. V lost 3 bases to trimming and J lost 8 bases; unmatched junction nucleotides: 11. The germline V gene has CDR1 MGHDK and CDR2 SYGVNS. CDR3 length equals 15 residues. The CDR3 bases are TGTGCCAGCAGTGATCGATACGGACAGGGAAGAGAAGCTTTCTTT. Translating it yields CASSDRYGQGREAFF.

The chain links TRBV2 to TRBJ2-5; D is perhaps TRBD1 (5 bases). CDR1 and CDR2 (germline): SNHLY, FYNNEI. V lost 3 bases and J lost 5, with 7 bases in between. CDR3 length: 12 residues. The CDR3 protein is CASSDRVETQYF. DNA of the CDR3: TGTGCCAGCAGTGACAGGGTGGAGACCCAGTACTTC.

The chain uses TRBV6-4 and TRBJ2-6; 9 bases line up with TRBD1. Germline CDR1 is MRHNA and CDR2 is SNTAGT. Trimming at V came to 3 bases and at J to 2 bases, leaving 5 bases not matched to a gene. CDR3 size: 17 residues. In nucleotides, the CDR3 is TGTGCCAGCAGTGATACAGGGGGCGGAACTGGGGCCAACGTCCTGACTTTC. This gives the protein CASSDTGGGTGANVLTF.

V usage is TRBV19 and J usage is TRBJ2-7, with 14 bases fitting TRBD2. Trimming cost V 5 bases and J 0 bases; bases outside gene matches: 6. CDR1 is LNHDA, CDR2 SQIVND, per germline (reference sequence). The CDR3 is 17 amino acids. The CDR3 region has the DNA TGTGCCAGTAGTCCGACTAGCGGGAGGGGTAACTCCTACGAGCAGTACTTC. It specifies CASSPTSGRGNSYEQYF.

A remark on this clone: This same CDR3 is encoded by further DNA sequences in the sample. V and J are TRBV6-5 and TRBJ2-1, with TRBD2 matching 9 bases. Per the germline V gene, CDR1 is MNHEY and CDR2 is SVGAGI. The V and J ends lost 0 bases and 10 bases, in that order; junction bases with no gene match: 10. This CDR3 is 16 amino acids long. The CDR3 here is CASSYSRLAGVGEQFF. CDR3 nucleotides: TGTGCCAGCAGTTACTCGAGGTTAGCGGGGGTTGGAGAGCAGTTCTTC.

The chain employs TRBV10-2 and TRBJ2-5; D gene uncertain. The V and J ends lost 6 bases and 2 bases respectively, with 10 bases between them. This CDR3 contains 13 residues. Germline lookup yields CDR1 WSHSY and CDR2 SAAADI. The CDR3 sequence is CASRNQHQETQYF. The DNA of the CDR3 is TGCGCCAGCAGAAATCAACATCAAGAGACCCAGTACTTC.

V usage is TRBV27 and J usage is TRBJ2-1; TRBD2 agrees at 13 bases. This CDR3 comprises 17 residues. Germline CDR1 and CDR2: MNHEY and SMNVEV (reference sequence). V lost 6 bases and J lost 6; bases outside the gene matches: 11. CDR3: CASRSWTSGGRGNEQFF. The CDR3 DNA sequence: TGTGCCAGCAGATCTTGGACTAGCGGGGGAAGGGGCAATGAGCAGTTCTTC.

V gene TRBV15 combines with J gene TRBJ2-3; 8 bases are a match to TRBD2. The CDR3 is 15 residues long. Germline V gene data show CDR1 as LNHNV and CDR2 as YYDKDF (reference sequence). The junction had 12 bases not matched to a gene; V was cut back by 5 bases and J by 8 bases. CDR3 amino acids: CATSSRSAGGVTQYF. CDR3 sequence (DNA): TGTGCCACCAGCTCCCGAAGCGCGGGAGGAGTTACGCAGTATTTT. Full variable domain (rest looked up from reference TRBV15 and TRBJ2-3): DAMVIQNPRYQVTQFGKPVTLSCSQTLNHNVMYWYQQKSSQAPKLLFHYYDKDFNNEADTPDNFQSRRPNTSFCFLDIRSPGLGDTAMYLCATSSRSAGGVTQYFGPGTRLTVL.

The rearrangement uses TRBV18 and TRBJ1-2, with TRBD1 identical over 9 bases. CDR1 KGHSH and CDR2 LQKENI come from the germline V gene. This CDR3 contains 14 residues. The V segment lost 5 bases and the J segment 3 bases; nucleotides outside the gene matches: 4. Here the CDR3 DNA reads TGTGCCAGCTCAAAACAGGGGGCGGACTATGGCTACACCTTC. Residues: CASSKQGADYGYTF.

The chain recombines TRBV7-2 with TRBJ2-3; 8 bases map to TRBD2. With 3 bases clipped from V and 0 bases from J, the junction kept 2 bases outside the gene matches. The CDR3 totals 15 residues. CDR1 is SGHTA, CDR2 FQGNSA, per germline. CDR3 amino acids: CASSFAGGSTDTQYF. For the CDR3, the DNA is TGTGCCAGCAGCTTTGCGGGAGGAAGCACAGATACGCAGTATTTT.

The chain joins TRBV28 to TRBJ1-1; the D gene is possibly TRBD1 (6 bases). The CDR3 runs 15 residues. Germline assignment: CDR1 MDHEN and CDR2 SYDVKM. The V end lost 3 bases, the J end lost 0 bases, and 11 bases lay between the germline ends. As DNA, the CDR3 is TGTGCCAGCAGTTTGACAGGCTACATGAACACTGAAGCTTTCTTT. Amino acids: CASSLTGYMNTEAFF.

The rearrangement joins TRBV4-2 to TRBJ2-3; weak D call: TRBD1 (5 bases). The CDR3 has 15 amino acids. V gave up 5 bases and J gave up 6 bases, with 18 bases separating them. The germline CDR1 and CDR2 sequences are LGHNA and YNFKEQ. CDR3 DNA sequence: TGTGCCAGCAGCTGGGGAATTAGAAAGGGGGATACGCAGTATTTT. Protein: CASSWGIRKGDTQYF.

V is TRBV5-1 and J is TRBJ1-2; no firm D call. The ends were cut back, 0 bases at V and 5 bases at J, with 8 bases in the middle. CDR1 is SGHRS and CDR2 is YFSETQ in the germline V gene. This CDR3 contains 13 residues. CDR3 DNA sequence: TGCGCCAGCAGCTTGGACAAACTATATGGCTACACCTTC. It codes for CASSLDKLYGYTF. The complete variable domain, with remaining parts taken from reference TRBV5-1 and TRBJ1-2, reads KAGVTQTPRYLIKTRGQQVTLSCSPISGHRSVSWYQQTPGQGLQFLFEYFSETQRNKGNFPGRFSGRQFSNSRSEMNVSTLELGDSALYLCASSLDKLYGYTFGSGTRLTVV.

The J gene is TRBJ2-1, the V gene TRBV27; 11 bases line up with TRBD2. CDR1 is MNHEY and CDR2 is SMNVEV in the germline V gene (reference sequence). Trimming removed 5 bases from V and 7 bases from J; junction bases left unmatched: 7. This CDR3 is built from 15 residues. The CDR3 loop reads CASSLTGTSGNEQFF. CDR3 DNA sequence: TGTGCCAGCAGTCTAACCGGGACTAGCGGAAATGAGCAGTTCTTC.

The chain has TRBV4-2 and TRBJ2-5; 16 bases match TRBD2. Germline V gene sequence: CDR1 LGHNA, CDR2 YNFKEQ. The CDR3 loop spans 17 amino acids. J lost 2 bases, V lost 4 bases, and 4 bases had no gene match. In DNA, the CDR3 is TGTGCCAGCAGCCTGGGACTAGCGGGAGGGACACAAGAGACCCAGTACTTC. Its translation: CASSLGLAGGTQETQYF.

V is TRBV11-3 and J is TRBJ2-7, with D maybe TRBD1 (6 bases). The CDR3 has 16 residues. CDR1 is SGHNT, CDR2 YENEEA, per germline. V was pared by 1 base and J by 1 base, with 14 bases between. Here the CDR3 DNA reads TGTGCCAGCAGCTTAGGATCAAGGACAGATTCCTACGAGCAGTACTTC. Its protein is CASSLGSRTDSYEQYF.

The chain is built from TRBV25-1 and TRBJ1-5; D not resolved. Between the trimmed V and J ends, which lost 3 bases and 1 base, there was a span of 10 bases. Germline-derived CDR1 and CDR2 are MGHDK and SYGVNS. The length of the CDR3 is 15 residues. The CDR3 nucleotides are TGTGCCAGCAGTGACACCAGTACGAGCAATCAGCCCCAGCATTTT. Translating it yields CASSDTSTSNQPQHF.

The chain is built from TRBV7-3 and TRBJ1-1, with 8 bases identical to TRBD1. With V trimmed by 6 bases and J by 10 bases, 16 bases remained unmatched. Germline assignment: CDR1 SGHTA and CDR2 FQGTGA. This CDR3 contains 15 residues. The CDR3 coding sequence is TGTGCCAGCAGACCGAGACAGGGGCCTTCTTTTTTAGCTTTCTTT. The encoded protein is CASRPRQGPSFLAFF.